This T cell receptor (beta chain) was retrieved from a study of blood T cell repertoires in COVID-19. In this sample, this clone turned up a few times. Only in-frame clones appear in the TCRdb table, and some are missing; sequencing was by immunoSEQ multiplex PCR. The sample lists about 74,000 clones, about 86% seen once, with about 4.4% in the top ten. The CDR3 covers 14 residues. Trimming took off 0 bases at V and 4 bases at J, with 10 bases between the two ends. CDR1 is SGHRS and CDR2 is YFSETQ in the germline V gene. V usage is TRBV5-1 and J usage is TRBJ1-2; D not resolved. The sample comprised peripheral blood. The origin of this receptor is a woman older than 75 with acute or convalescent COVID-19. The CDR3 coding sequence is TGCGCCAGCAGCTTGGATGGCAGGCCCTATGGCTACACCTTC. Translation gives CASSLDGRPYGYTF.